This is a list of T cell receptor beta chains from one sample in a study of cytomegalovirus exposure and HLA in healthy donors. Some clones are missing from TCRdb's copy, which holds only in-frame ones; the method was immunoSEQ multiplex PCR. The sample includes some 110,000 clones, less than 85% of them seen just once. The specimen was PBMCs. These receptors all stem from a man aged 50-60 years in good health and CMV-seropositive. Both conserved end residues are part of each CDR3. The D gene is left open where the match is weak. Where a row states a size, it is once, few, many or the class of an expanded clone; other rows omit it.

cdr3_nt: TGCGCCAGCAGTGAGTCCCCCAGGGCTAACTATGGCTACACCTTC; cdr3_aa: CASSESPRANYGYTF; v_call: TRBV10-2; d_call: .; clone_size: few; j_call: TRBJ1-2
cdr3_nt: TGTGCCAGCAGTTTTGGTCGCGGCTCCACTAACTATGGCTACACCTTC; cdr3_aa: CASSFGRGSTNYGYTF; v_call: TRBV28; d_call: .; clone_size: .; j_call: TRBJ1-2
cdr3_nt: TGCGCCAGCAGCTTTTCACAGACTAGCGGGGGGGAGCAGTTCTTC; cdr3_aa: CASSFSQTSGGEQFF; v_call: TRBV5-1; d_call: TRBD2; clone_size: once; j_call: TRBJ2-1
cdr3_nt: TGCGCCAGTGGACAGGAGAGCACAGATACGCAGTATTTT; cdr3_aa: CASGQESTDTQYF; v_call: TRBV10-1; d_call: TRBD1; clone_size: .; j_call: TRBJ2-3
cdr3_nt: TGTGCCAGCAGACCACTCACTAACTATGGCTACACCTTC; cdr3_aa: CASRPLTNYGYTF; v_call: TRBV11-2; d_call: .; clone_size: .; j_call: TRBJ1-2
cdr3_nt: TGTGCCAGCAGCCGAGGACAGGGGGACTATGGCTACACCTTC; cdr3_aa: CASSRGQGDYGYTF; v_call: TRBV5-6; d_call: TRBD1; clone_size: .; j_call: TRBJ1-2
cdr3_nt: TGTGCCAGCAGCGCGGGACAGGGGCCCTACAATGAGCAGTTCTTC; cdr3_aa: CASSAGQGPYNEQFF; v_call: TRBV5-4; d_call: TRBD1; clone_size: .; j_call: TRBJ2-1
cdr3_nt: TGTGCCAGCAGTTCCCTGGGACAGGGGAGGTACGAGCAGTACTTC; cdr3_aa: CASSSLGQGRYEQYF; v_call: TRBV28; d_call: TRBD1; clone_size: .; j_call: TRBJ2-7
cdr3_nt: TGTGCCAGCAGCGTAGCTTGGGTCCAACAGGGGGCTTCTGAAGCTTTCTTT; cdr3_aa: CASSVAWVQQGASEAFF; v_call: TRBV9; d_call: TRBD1; clone_size: .; j_call: TRBJ1-1
cdr3_nt: TGCGCCAGCAGCCTTGGGACTAGCGGTCTTTCCTACAATGAGCAGTTCTTC; cdr3_aa: CASSLGTSGLSYNEQFF; v_call: TRBV5-1; d_call: TRBD2; clone_size: .; j_call: TRBJ2-1
cdr3_nt: TGCGCCAGCAGCCAAGAACAGGGGGCGAACACCGGGGAGCTGTTTTTT; cdr3_aa: CASSQEQGANTGELFF; v_call: TRBV4-1; d_call: TRBD1; clone_size: .; j_call: TRBJ2-2
cdr3_nt: TGTGCCAGCAGTTACATGAGCGGCCCATACAATGAGCAGTTCTTC; cdr3_aa: CASSYMSGPYNEQFF; v_call: TRBV6-5; d_call: .; clone_size: .; j_call: TRBJ2-1
cdr3_nt: TGTGCCATCAGTGAGTCTAACAGGGTCAATGGCTACACCTTC; cdr3_aa: CAISESNRVNGYTF; v_call: TRBV10-3; d_call: .; clone_size: .; j_call: TRBJ1-2
cdr3_nt: TGTGCCAGCAGTAAGAGTGGAGATACGCAGTATTTT; cdr3_aa: CASSKSGDTQYF; v_call: TRBV7-9; d_call: .; clone_size: .; j_call: TRBJ2-3
cdr3_nt: TGTGCCAGCTCACCTAGTATCGAAGACACCGGGGAGCTGTTTTTT; cdr3_aa: CASSPSIEDTGELFF; v_call: TRBV18; d_call: .; clone_size: few; j_call: TRBJ2-2
cdr3_nt: TGCGCCAGCAGCGTCTCCGGGACTAGCGGGTACGAGCAGTACTTC; cdr3_aa: CASSVSGTSGYEQYF; v_call: TRBV5-1; d_call: TRBD2; clone_size: few; j_call: TRBJ2-7
cdr3_nt: TGCAGCGTTAGGAGGGCTAGCGGCACAGATACGCAGTATTTT; cdr3_aa: CSVRRASGTDTQYF; v_call: TRBV29-1; d_call: .; clone_size: .; j_call: TRBJ2-3
cdr3_nt: TGTGCCAGCAGTGAAGCGAGCAGCGACGAGCAGTACTTC; cdr3_aa: CASSEASSDEQYF; v_call: TRBV2; d_call: .; clone_size: .; j_call: TRBJ2-7
cdr3_nt: TGTGCCAGCAGATCCGGGACAAGTAATGAAAAACTGTTTTTT; cdr3_aa: CASRSGTSNEKLFF; v_call: TRBV28; d_call: .; clone_size: .; j_call: TRBJ1-4
cdr3_nt: TGTGCCAGCAGTTTATTAGACACCGGGGAGCTGTTTTTT; cdr3_aa: CASSLLDTGELFF; v_call: TRBV28; d_call: .; clone_size: .; j_call: TRBJ2-2
cdr3_nt: TGTGCCAGCGGGGGCGACGCCTCATTTTTGGAGCCCCAGCATTTT; cdr3_aa: CASGGDASFLEPQHF; v_call: TRBV6-5; d_call: .; clone_size: .; j_call: TRBJ1-5
cdr3_nt: TGTGCCAGCAGCTTAGCGCGGTTCAGCTCCTACGAGCAGTACTTC; cdr3_aa: CASSLARFSSYEQYF; v_call: TRBV11-1; d_call: .; clone_size: .; j_call: TRBJ2-7
cdr3_nt: TGTGCCATCAGTGAGGCGCCAGGGGAACTGAACACTGAAGCTTTCTTT; cdr3_aa: CAISEAPGELNTEAFF; v_call: TRBV10-3; d_call: .; clone_size: .; j_call: TRBJ1-1
cdr3_nt: TGTGCCAGCAGCATCCAGGAAAGAGCTTTCTTT; cdr3_aa: CASSIQERAFF; v_call: TRBV7-9; d_call: .; clone_size: .; j_call: TRBJ1-1